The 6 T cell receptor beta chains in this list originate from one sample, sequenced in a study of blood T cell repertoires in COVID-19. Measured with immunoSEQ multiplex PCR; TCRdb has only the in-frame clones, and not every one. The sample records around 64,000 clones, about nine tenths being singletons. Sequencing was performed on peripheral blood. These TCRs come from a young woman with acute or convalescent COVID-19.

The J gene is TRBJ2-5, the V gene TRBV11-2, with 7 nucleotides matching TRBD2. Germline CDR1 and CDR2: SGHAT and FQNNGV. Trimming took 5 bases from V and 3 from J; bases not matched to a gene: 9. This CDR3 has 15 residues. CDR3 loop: CASSRSASGKETQYF. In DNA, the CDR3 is TGTGCCAGCAGCCGGTCGGCTAGCGGTAAAGAGACCCAGTACTTC.

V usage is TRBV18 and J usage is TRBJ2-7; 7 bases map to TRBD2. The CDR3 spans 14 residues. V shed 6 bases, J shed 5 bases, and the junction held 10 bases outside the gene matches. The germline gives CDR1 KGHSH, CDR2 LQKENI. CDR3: CASSETSFDDEQYF. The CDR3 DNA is TGTGCCAGCTCGGAGACTAGCTTTGATGACGAGCAGTACTTC.

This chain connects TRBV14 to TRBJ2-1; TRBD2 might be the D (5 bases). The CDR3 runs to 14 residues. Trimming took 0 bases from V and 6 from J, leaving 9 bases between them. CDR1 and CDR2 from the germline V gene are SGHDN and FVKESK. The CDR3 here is CASSQEYAGNEQFF. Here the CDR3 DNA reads TGTGCCAGCAGCCAAGAATATGCGGGCAATGAGCAGTTCTTC.

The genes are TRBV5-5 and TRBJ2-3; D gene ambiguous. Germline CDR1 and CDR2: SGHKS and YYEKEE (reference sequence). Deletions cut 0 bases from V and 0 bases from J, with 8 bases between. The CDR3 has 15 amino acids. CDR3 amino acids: CASSLAIASTDTQYF. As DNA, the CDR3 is TGTGCCAGCAGCTTGGCGATAGCCAGCACAGATACGCAGTATTTT.

CDR3 DNA sequence: TGTGCCAGCAGCTTCGGGGTCAGGACAGACTACGAGCAGTACTTC. Translation gives CASSFGVRTDYEQYF. The J gene is TRBJ2-7, the V gene TRBV7-8; TRBD1 might be the D (6 bases). V lost 3 bases, J lost 3 bases, and 15 bases lay in between. CDR3 length equals 15 residues. Germline values: CDR1 SGHVS, CDR2 FQNEAQ.

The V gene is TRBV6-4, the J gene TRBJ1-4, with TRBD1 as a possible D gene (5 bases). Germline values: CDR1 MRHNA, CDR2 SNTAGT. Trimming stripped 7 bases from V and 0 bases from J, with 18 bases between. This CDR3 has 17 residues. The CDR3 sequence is CASTSPGGVATNEKLFF. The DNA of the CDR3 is TGTGCCAGCACCTCCCCTGGGGGGGTTGCAACTAATGAAAAACTGTTTTTT.